The rows below give T cell receptor beta chains drawn from one sample of a study of shared clonotypes between healthy human individuals. Sequenced by immunoSEQ multiplex PCR; TCRdb stores in-frame clones only, minus some. Among hundreds of thousands of clones listed, more than 95% were seen once. What was sequenced was naive CD4+ T cells sorted from blood. These receptors originate from a woman aged 25 to 45 in good health. Each CDR3 is given with its conserved first and last residue. D genes are given only for firm matches. Some rows mark clone size as missing; the rest say once, few, many or name a class of expanded clone.

V: TRBV5-6
J: TRBJ2-3
size: -
D: -
CDR3: CASSLVRWPSSTDTQYF
DNA: TGTGCCAGCAGCTTGGTTAGGTGGCCTTCTAGCACAGATACGCAGTATTTT

V: TRBV5-4
J: TRBJ1-4
size: once
D: -
CDR3: CASSLADGEKLFF
DNA: TGTGCCAGCAGCTTGGCCGATGGGGAAAAACTGTTTTTT

V: TRBV25-1
J: TRBJ2-5
size: -
D: TRBD1
CDR3: CASSAKYQGARETQYF
DNA: TGTGCCAGCAGTGCGAAATACCAGGGGGCGCGGGAGACCCAGTACTTC

V: TRBV29-1
J: TRBJ2-7
size: -
D: TRBD2
CDR3: CSVEVLARGRSYEQYF
DNA: TGCAGCGTTGAAGTACTAGCGAGAGGTAGGTCCTACGAGCAGTACTTC

V: TRBV29-1
J: TRBJ2-1
size: -
D: TRBD2
CDR3: CSGSSGGTYNEQFF
DNA: TGCAGCGGATCTAGCGGGGGGACCTACAATGAGCAGTTCTTC

V: TRBV28
J: TRBJ1-5
size: -
D: TRBD1
CDR3: CASRRAGGASNQPQHF
DNA: TGTGCCAGCAGACGCGCAGGGGGCGCGAGCAATCAGCCCCAGCATTTT

V: TRBV19
J: TRBJ2-7
size: -
D: -
CDR3: CASSPTFTAYEQYF
DNA: TGTGCCAGTAGCCCTACGTTCACAGCCTACGAGCAGTACTTC

V: TRBV6-1
J: TRBJ2-7
size: -
D: -
CDR3: CASREAGEQYF
DNA: TGTGCCAGCAGAGAGGCGGGGGAGCAGTACTTC

V: TRBV28
J: TRBJ1-1
size: -
D: TRBD1
CDR3: CASSLITGTGAEAFF
DNA: TGTGCCAGCAGTTTAATCACCGGGACAGGGGCTGAAGCTTTCTTT

V: TRBV28
J: TRBJ2-5
size: -
D: TRBD1
CDR3: CASSRQGGGQETQYF
DNA: TGTGCCAGCAGTCGACAGGGGGGAGGGCAAGAGACCCAGTACTTC

V: TRBV29-1
J: TRBJ2-1
size: -
D: -
CDR3: CSVGGGGEQFF
DNA: TGCAGCGTTGGAGGGGGAGGTGAGCAGTTCTTC

V: TRBV9
J: TRBJ2-2
size: -
D: -
CDR3: CASSVAGTFRGTGELFF
DNA: TGTGCCAGCAGCGTAGCCGGGACCTTCAGGGGCACCGGGGAGCTGTTTTTT

V: TRBV28
J: TRBJ2-5
size: -
D: TRBD2
CDR3: CASSPPGLAGSETQYF
DNA: TGTGCCAGCAGTCCGCCGGGACTAGCGGGATCAGAGACCCAGTACTTC

V: TRBV6-5
J: TRBJ1-3
size: -
D: TRBD1
CDR3: CASRPAGGTGNTIYF
DNA: TGTGCCAGCAGACCCGCAGGGGGAACCGGAAACACCATATATTTT

V: TRBV15
J: TRBJ1-5
size: once
D: TRBD1
CDR3: CATSRDPGQGGNQPQHF
DNA: TGTGCCACCAGCAGAGATCCCGGACAGGGAGGCAATCAGCCCCAGCATTTT

V: TRBV28
J: TRBJ1-4
size: -
D: -
CDR3: CASSPGSNEKLFF
DNA: TGTGCCAGCAGTCCCGGGAGCAATGAAAAACTGTTTTTT

V: TRBV19
J: TRBJ1-5
size: -
D: -
CDR3: CASSPNRGRMGRPQHF
DNA: TGTGCCAGTAGTCCAAACCGGGGACGGATGGGCCGGCCCCAGCATTTT

V: TRBV10-3
J: TRBJ1-1
size: -
D: TRBD1
CDR3: CAISATGVNTEAFF
DNA: TGTGCCATCAGTGCGACAGGGGTGAACACTGAAGCTTTCTTT

V: TRBV6-5
J: TRBJ2-7
size: -
D: -
CDR3: CASTGQSGYEQYF
DNA: TGTGCCAGCACCGGACAGTCTGGCTACGAGCAGTACTTC

V: TRBV28
J: TRBJ2-5
size: -
D: -
CDR3: CASTRDRTFQETQYF
DNA: TGTGCCAGCACCCGCGATCGGACATTTCAAGAGACCCAGTACTTC

V: TRBV19
J: TRBJ2-1
size: -
D: -
CDR3: CASSRDHPANEQFF
DNA: TGTGCCAGTAGTCGGGATCACCCCGCTAATGAGCAGTTCTTC

V: TRBV29-1
J: TRBJ2-1
size: -
D: -
CDR3: CSVGTKPYNEQFF
DNA: TGCAGCGTTGGGACGAAGCCTTACAATGAGCAGTTCTTC

V: TRBV28
J: TRBJ2-1
size: -
D: TRBD2
CDR3: CASSHRSSGPYNEQFF
DNA: TGTGCCAGCAGTCATAGGTCTAGCGGGCCATACAATGAGCAGTTCTTC

V: TRBV7-8
J: TRBJ2-7
size: once
D: TRBD1
CDR3: CASSPDRAAYEQYF
DNA: TGTGCCAGCAGCCCGGACAGGGCGGCCTACGAGCAGTACTTC

V: TRBV14
J: TRBJ2-5
size: -
D: -
CDR3: CASSQGRETQYF
DNA: TGTGCCAGCAGCCAAGGTCGAGAGACCCAGTACTTC

V: TRBV9
J: TRBJ2-1
size: -
D: TRBD2
CDR3: CASSVVAGSSYNEQFF
DNA: TGTGCCAGCAGCGTGGTAGCGGGAAGCTCCTACAATGAGCAGTTCTTC

V: TRBV2
J: TRBJ2-7
size: -
D: -
CDR3: CASSRETSSYEQYF
DNA: TGTGCCAGCAGCCGAGAGACTAGCTCCTACGAGCAGTACTTC

V: TRBV4-1
J: TRBJ2-5
size: -
D: -
CDR3: CASSQVGGGSPETQYF
DNA: TGCGCCAGCAGCCAAGTGGGGGGCGGTTCTCCAGAGACCCAGTACTTC

V: TRBV19
J: TRBJ1-2
size: once
D: -
CDR3: CASSHPGPRGGYTF
DNA: TGTGCCAGTAGTCATCCGGGCCCCAGAGGTGGCTACACCTTC

V: TRBV14
J: TRBJ2-1
size: -
D: -
CDR3: CASSQVSSGQSYNEQFF
DNA: TGTGCCAGCAGCCAAGTCTCCAGCGGCCAATCGTACAATGAGCAGTTCTTC

V: TRBV12-5
J: TRBJ2-7
size: once
D: TRBD2
CDR3: CASGFPSGTYEQYF
DNA: TGTGCTAGTGGTTTTCCAAGCGGGACTTACGAGCAGTACTTC

V: TRBV6-1
J: TRBJ1-2
size: -
D: TRBD1
CDR3: CASSGTGGEDGYTF
DNA: TGTGCCAGCAGCGGGACAGGGGGCGAGGATGGCTACACCTTC

V: TRBV28
J: TRBJ2-1
size: once
D: -
CDR3: CASSLGGELGGEQFF
DNA: TGTGCCAGCAGTTTAGGCGGCGAATTGGGCGGTGAGCAGTTCTTC

V: TRBV27
J: TRBJ2-5
size: -
D: -
CDR3: CASSFAISGVLETQYF
DNA: TGTGCCAGCAGTTTCGCCATTTCGGGAGTATTGGAGACCCAGTACTTC

V: TRBV6-5
J: TRBJ1-2
size: -
D: -
CDR3: CASSFSGPWGYTF
DNA: TGTGCCAGCAGTTTTTCGGGACCCTGGGGCTACACCTTC

V: TRBV2
J: TRBJ2-7
size: -
D: TRBD1
CDR3: CASSVPGQGHYEQYF
DNA: TGTGCCAGCAGTGTGCCGGGACAGGGGCACTACGAGCAGTACTTC

V: TRBV28
J: TRBJ2-3
size: -
D: -
CDR3: CASTSTDTQYF
DNA: TGTGCCAGCACCAGCACAGATACGCAGTATTTT

V: TRBV7-9
J: TRBJ2-7
size: -
D: -
CDR3: CASSPSYEQYF
DNA: TGTGCCAGCAGCCCTTCCTACGAGCAGTACTTC

V: TRBV19
J: TRBJ2-5
size: -
D: TRBD2
CDR3: CASSKIAGGPGETQYF
DNA: TGTGCCAGTAGTAAGATAGCGGGAGGGCCCGGGGAGACCCAGTACTTC